Listed below are T cell receptor beta chains from one sample, sequenced in a study of post-analysis software for immune sequencing data. TCRdb recomputed calls from the PCR reads with MiXCR, one row per CDR3 protein. The sample contains 380,000 or so distinct CDR3 sequences, roughly 30% of which appear only once. Sequenced input: blood. Receptor source: a girl under 18 with multiple sclerosis. The CDR3 runs from the conserved cysteine through the conserved F or W. A D gene is named only where the DNA matches it firmly. The size of a clone is reported for some rows only, either as once, few or many, or as a class for expanded clones.

D: TRBD2
J: TRBJ2-1
V: TRBV4-1
size: few
DNA: TGCGCCAGCAGCCTCCTAGCGGGGGGGCTCGCTGAGCAGTTCTTC
CDR3: CASSLLAGGLAEQFF

D: -
J: TRBJ2-5
V: TRBV14
size: medium-sized
DNA: TGTGCCAGCAGCCAAGAGACCCAGTACTTC
CDR3: CASSQETQYF

D: -
J: TRBJ1-5
V: TRBV7-9
size: once
DNA: TGTGCCAGCAGCTGGCAGAATCAGCCCCAGCATTTT
CDR3: CASSWQNQPQHF

D: TRBD1
J: TRBJ1-5
V: TRBV19
size: -
DNA: TGTGCCAGCATTGTGACAGGGGGTAGCAATCAGCCCCAGCATTTT
CDR3: CASIVTGGSNQPQHF

D: TRBD2
J: TRBJ2-1
V: TRBV7-8
size: -
DNA: TGTGCCAGCAAGCGCCCGGGACTAGCGGTCAATGAGCAGTTCTTC
CDR3: CASKRPGLAVNEQFF

D: -
J: TRBJ2-3
V: TRBV7-2
size: -
DNA: TGTGCCAGCAGCTCAATACGGACTAGCACAGATACGCAGTATTTT
CDR3: CASSSIRTSTDTQYF

D: -
J: TRBJ1-5
V: TRBV20-1
size: -
DNA: TGCAGTGCTAGAGTCCCTTACAGTTTTAATCAGCCCCAGCATTTT
CDR3: CSARVPYSFNQPQHF

D: -
J: TRBJ1-4
V: TRBV9
size: -
DNA: TGTGCCAGCAGCGTAGAGTGGGGATCTAATGAAAAACTGTTTTTT
CDR3: CASSVEWGSNEKLFF

D: TRBD2
J: TRBJ2-1
V: TRBV11-2
size: few
DNA: TGTGCCAGCAGCTTAGATTTCCTAGCGGGATACAATGAGCAGTTCTTC
CDR3: CASSLDFLAGYNEQFF

D: TRBD2
J: TRBJ2-1
V: TRBV4-1
size: few
DNA: TGCGCCAGCAGCCAAGGGCGGCTAGCGGGGGGTTTAGTCGAGCAGTTCTTC
CDR3: CASSQGRLAGGLVEQFF

D: TRBD2
J: TRBJ2-1
V: TRBV5-1
size: few
DNA: TGCGCCAGCAGGCGGGGGGGCAACAATGAGCAGTTCTTC
CDR3: CASRRGGNNEQFF